The 22 T cell receptor beta chains in this list originate from one sample, sequenced in a study of blood T cell repertoires in COVID-19. TCRdb's copy holds only in-frame clones and misses some; the assay was immunoSEQ multiplex PCR. This table has 350,000 to 450,000 clones, 85% appearing once. Input material: peripheral blood. The receptors were sampled from a woman aged 18-29 years with acute or convalescent COVID-19.

The chain joins TRBV7-2 to TRBJ1-1; D call uncertain. Germline V gene lookup returns CDR1 SGHTA and CDR2 FQGNSA. The CDR3 is 14 amino acids. V lost 6 bases and J 1 base, leaving 12 bases between the germline ends. CDR3 in amino acids: CASRIPGANTEAFF. CDR3 nucleotide sequence: TGTGCCAGCAGGATCCCGGGAGCGAACACTGAAGCTTTCTTT.

The chain couples TRBV2 to TRBJ2-7, with D possibly being TRBD1 (6 bases). CDR1 is SNHLY and CDR2 is FYNNEI in the germline V gene. Trimming left V 7 bases short and J 4 bases short, with 11 bases between. The CDR3 extends over 12 amino acids. As DNA, the CDR3 is TGTGCCAGCACGGGGACAAAATACGAGCAGTACTTC. It is translated as CASTGTKYEQYF.

This rearrangement joins TRBV9 to TRBJ1-6; TRBD1 aligns across 8 bases. Germline CDR1 and CDR2: SGDLS and YYNGEE. The length of the CDR3 is 15 residues. With 4 bases clipped from V and 7 bases from J, the junction kept 7 bases outside the gene matches. The CDR3 loop reads CASSLTGDKNSPLHF. The CDR3 bases are TGTGCCAGCAGCCTGACAGGGGATAAGAATTCACCCCTCCACTTT. The whole variable domain, remainder taken from reference TRBV9 and TRBJ1-6, is DSGVTQTPKHLITATGQRVTLRCSPRSGDLSVYWYQQSLDQGLQFLIQYYNGEERAKGNILERFSAQQFPDLHSELNLSSLELGDSALYFCASSLTGDKNSPLHFGNGTRLTVT.

The chain links TRBV6-1 to TRBJ2-3; possible D gene TRBD2, 5 bases. V was pared by 3 bases and J by 3 bases, with 16 bases between. This CDR3 comprises 16 residues. Germline-derived CDR1 and CDR2 are MNHNS and SASEGT. CDR3 DNA sequence: TGTGCCAGCAGTGAGGACGTACCGCCGGGGACAGATACGCAGTATTTT. Protein sequence: CASSEDVPPGTDTQYF.

This chain joins TRBV6-2 or TRBV6-3 and TRBJ1-2; 7 bases are a match to TRBD1. The CDR3 loop spans 16 amino acids. With 2 bases clipped from V and 4 bases from J, the junction kept 10 bases outside the gene matches. Germline V lookup: CDR1 MNHEY, CDR2 SVGEGT. The CDR3 DNA is TGTGCCAGCAGTTACGCAGGGGACAGAGCCCTCTATGGCTACACCTTC. Translated: CASSYAGDRALYGYTF.

The chain is built from TRBV5-6 and TRBJ1-5; TRBD1 aligns across 9 bases. V lost 4 bases, J lost 7 bases, and 9 bases stayed unmatched. CDR1 and CDR2 (germline): SGHDT, YYEEEE. The CDR3 is made up of 15 amino acids. The CDR3 is CASSNRQGGGQPQHF. The CDR3 DNA reads TGTGCCAGCAGCAATCGACAGGGGGGTGGGCAGCCCCAGCATTTT.

The V and J genes are TRBV13 and TRBJ1-4; D is uncertain. Trimming removed 0 bases at V and 7 bases at J, with 15 bases between. CDR1 is PRHDT, CDR2 FYEKMQ, per germline (reference sequence). This CDR3 region has 16 residues. This CDR3 reads CASSLGSAATGEKLFF. The CDR3 bases are TGTGCCAGCAGCTTAGGGTCTGCAGCGACGGGTGAAAAACTGTTTTTT.

The CDR3 bases are TGTGCCAGTAGTATATCGGGACTAGCGCGATACGAGCAGTACTTC. It codes for CASSISGLARYEQYF. The chain has TRBV19 and TRBJ2-7, with 10 nucleotides matching TRBD2. The CDR3 spans 15 residues. Germline V gene data show CDR1 as LNHDA and CDR2 as SQIVND (reference sequence). V was clipped by 2 bases and J by 4 bases; unmatched bases: 5.

The chain employs TRBV9 and TRBJ1-2, with TRBD1 as a possible D gene (6 bases). V was shortened by 3 bases and J by 8 bases, with 20 bases between the two germline ends. Per germline, CDR1 SGDLS and CDR2 YYNGEE. The CDR3 sequence is 15 residues long. The CDR3, as DNA: TGTGCCAGCAGCGCCCGGGACACCAGCCCAGGAGGCTACACCTTC. Protein: CASSARDTSPGGYTF.

This chain uses TRBV10-3 with TRBJ1-5; possible D gene TRBD1, 5 bases. This CDR3 has 20 amino acids. Germline values: CDR1 ENHRY, CDR2 SYGVKD. V lost 0 bases, J lost 3 bases, and 24 bases lay in between. This chain's CDR3 is CAISESGGASFLGVNQPQHF. CDR3 bases: TGTGCCATCAGTGAGTCCGGTGGAGCTTCCTTTTTAGGGGTCAATCAGCCCCAGCATTTT.

This clone has a single count. V usage is TRBV5-1 and J usage is TRBJ2-2; no clear D. The germline CDR1 and CDR2 sequences are SGHRS and YFSETQ. Trimming cost V 5 bases and J 0 bases, with 8 bases left between them. This CDR3 comprises 14 residues. The CDR3 nucleotides read TGCGCCAGCAGGTCCGGTACGAACACCGGGGAGCTGTTTTTT. Amino acid sequence: CASRSGTNTGELFF.

The CDR3 bases are TGTGCCAGCAGCCAGACACTGAACACTGAAGCTTTCTTT. Encoded protein: CASSQTLNTEAFF. The rearrangement links TRBV14 to TRBJ1-1; D is uncertain. The CDR3 is made up of 13 amino acids. V shed 3 bases and J shed 0 bases, with 5 bases lying between them. Germline V gene sequence: CDR1 SGHDN, CDR2 FVKESK.

This rearrangement joins TRBV4-1 to TRBJ1-3; no clear D gene. CDR3 size: 15 residues. The germline gives CDR1 MGHRA, CDR2 YSYEKL. V lost 1 base and J lost 0, with 7 bases in between. This chain's CDR3 is CASSQGETSGNTIYF. The DNA of the CDR3 is TGCGCCAGCAGCCAAGGGGAGACCTCTGGAAACACCATATATTTT.

This chain connects TRBV24-1 to TRBJ2-2; a possible D gene is TRBD1 (6 bases). Trimming pared 0 bases from V and 3 bases from J, leaving 7 bases between. CDR1 and CDR2 from the germline V gene are KGHDR and SFDVKD. The CDR3 has 15 residues. CDR3 bases: TGTGCCACCAGTGATTTGAGGACAGACACCGGGGAGCTGTTTTTT. Protein: CATSDLRTDTGELFF.

This chain links TRBV28 with TRBJ1-2; D might be TRBD1 (5 bases). There are 13 residues in the CDR3. V was cut by 9 bases and J by 2 bases, with 13 bases left in between. Germline CDR1 and CDR2: MDHEN and SYDVKM. The CDR3 bases are TGTGCCAGTAAGCCTGACAGCAACTATGGCTACACCTTC. It encodes CASKPDSNYGYTF.

This clone was seen once. J is TRBJ1-1 and V is TRBV5-1; perhaps TRBD1 as D (6 bases). Germline V CDR1 and CDR2: SGHRS, YFSETQ. Trimming removed 0 bases from V and 5 bases from J, with 14 bases in between. This CDR3 is built from 15 residues. CDR3 sequence (DNA): TGCGCCAGCAGCTTGGGTGGGGGCTTTCCAACTGAAGCTTTCTTT. Translating it yields CASSLGGGFPTEAFF.

The chain couples TRBV3-1 (or the pseudogene TRBV3-2) to TRBJ1-2; tentative D call: TRBD1 (6 bases). Per germline, CDR1 LGHDT and CDR2 YNNKEL (reference sequence). The CDR3 covers 14 residues. V was shortened by 3 bases and J by 2 bases, with 10 bases between the two germline ends. CDR3 sequence (DNA): TGTGCCAGCAGCCATCAGGGGCGAAACTATGGCTACACCTTC. Translating gives CASSHQGRNYGYTF.

The rearrangement links TRBV6-5 to TRBJ2-1; perhaps TRBD2 as D (6 bases). The CDR3 runs to 14 residues. V lost 8 bases and J 8 bases, leaving 19 bases between the germline ends. Germline lookup yields CDR1 MNHEY and CDR2 SVGAGI. The CDR3 sequence is CASGTHRKSYEQFF. The CDR3 region has the DNA TGTGCCAGCGGGACTCACAGGAAATCTTATGAGCAGTTCTTC.

V usage is TRBV5-1 and J usage is TRBJ2-3, with 7 nucleotides matching TRBD2. Germline V gene lookup returns CDR1 SGHRS and CDR2 YFSETQ. The CDR3 runs to 14 residues. V lost 6 bases to trimming and J lost 5 bases; unmatched junction nucleotides: 9. The CDR3 coding sequence is TGCGCCAGCACCCTGGGAGGGGCAGGAGATACGCAGTATTTT. Translated, it gives CASTLGGAGDTQYF.

The rearrangement uses TRBV19 and TRBJ1-1; maybe TRBD1 (5 bases). The germline V gene has CDR1 LNHDA and CDR2 SQIVND (reference sequence). The CDR3 extends over 14 amino acids. V lost 5 bases to trimming and J lost 2 bases, with 12 bases between them. In nucleotides, the CDR3 is TGTGCCAGTAGTCCAGGACACACAAACACTGAAGCTTTCTTT. This sequence encodes CASSPGHTNTEAFF.

V usage is TRBV28 and J usage is TRBJ2-6; possibly TRBD2 for D (6 bases). Germline CDR1 and CDR2: MDHEN and SYDVKM. The CDR3 contains 15 residues. V shed 6 bases and J shed 3 bases, with 12 bases lying between them. In DNA, the CDR3 is TGTGCCAGCAGCCCAGGCGGGGATGGGGCCAACGTCCTGACTTTC. It translates to CASSPGGDGANVLTF.

This clone has a handful of counts. J is TRBJ2-7 and V is TRBV7-9; 10 bases are a match to TRBD1. J was trimmed by 6 bases and V by 5 bases; bases with no gene match: 7. The CDR3 sequence is 14 residues long. Germline values: CDR1 SEHNR, CDR2 FQNEAQ (reference sequence). The CDR3 DNA reads as TGTGCCAGCAGCCCCCGGGACAGGGGAATCGAGCAGTACTTC. Protein sequence: CASSPRDRGIEQYF.